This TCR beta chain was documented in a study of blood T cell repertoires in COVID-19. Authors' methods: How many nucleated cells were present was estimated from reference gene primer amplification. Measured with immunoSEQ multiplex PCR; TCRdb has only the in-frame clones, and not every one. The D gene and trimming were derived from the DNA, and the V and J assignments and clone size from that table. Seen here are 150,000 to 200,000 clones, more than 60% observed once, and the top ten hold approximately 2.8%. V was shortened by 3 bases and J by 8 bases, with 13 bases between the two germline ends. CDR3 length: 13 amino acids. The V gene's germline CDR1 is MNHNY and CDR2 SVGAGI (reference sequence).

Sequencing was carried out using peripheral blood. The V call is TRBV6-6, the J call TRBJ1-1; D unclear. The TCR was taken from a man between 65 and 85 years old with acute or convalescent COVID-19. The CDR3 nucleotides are TGTGCCAGCAGTTATGGGGAGGGCGCAGAAGCTTTCTTT. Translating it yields CASSYGEGAEAFF.